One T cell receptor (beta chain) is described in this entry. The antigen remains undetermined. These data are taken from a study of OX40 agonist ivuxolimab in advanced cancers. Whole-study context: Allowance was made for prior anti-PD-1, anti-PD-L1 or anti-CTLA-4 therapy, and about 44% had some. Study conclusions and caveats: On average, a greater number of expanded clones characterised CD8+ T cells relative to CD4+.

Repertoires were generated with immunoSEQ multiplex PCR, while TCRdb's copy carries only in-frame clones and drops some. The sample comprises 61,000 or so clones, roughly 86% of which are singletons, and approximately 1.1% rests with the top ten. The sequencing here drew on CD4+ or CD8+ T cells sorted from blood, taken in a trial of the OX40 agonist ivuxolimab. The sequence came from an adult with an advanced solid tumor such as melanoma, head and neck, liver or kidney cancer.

CDR3 sequence: CASSQGTGQGNTIYF. The CDR3 nucleotides read TGCGCCAGCAGCCAAGGGACAGGGCAAGGAAACACCATATATTTT. J is TRBJ1-3 and V is TRBV4-1; 8 nucleotides agree with TRBD1. The J segment lost 4 bases and the V segment lost 1 base, leaving 3 bases of the junction unmatched. CDR3 size: 15 residues. The germline CDR1 and CDR2 sequences are MGHRA and YSYEKL.